The rows below give T cell receptor beta chains drawn from one sample of a study of memory CD4+ T cells and cytomegalovirus serostatus. Using immunoSEQ multiplex PCR, the repertoire was profiled, and TCRdb retains in-frame clones only, with some absent. This table holds just over 40,000 clones, 75% to 85% found once. Input material: memory CD4+ T cells from blood. The receptors derive from an adult in good health and CMV-seronegative. Both conserved end residues are part of each CDR3. D genes are given only for firm matches. Part of the rows lack a size; the others show once, few, many or a class for expanded clones.

TRBJ2-7	TRBD1	.	12	TRBV29-1	TGCAGCGTTGAACAGGGGGCAGACGAGCAGTACTTC	CSVEQGADEQYF
TRBJ1-5	TRBD1	.	13	TRBV19	TGTGCCAGTAATAGGGACAGGGAGCAGCCCCAGCATTTT	CASNRDREQPQHF
TRBJ2-3	.	.	15	TRBV5-1	TGCGCCAGCAGCCAGGACACAACTAGCATAGATACGCAGTATTTT	CASSQDTTSIDTQYF
TRBJ1-1	.	once	15	TRBV5-4	TGTGCCAGCAGCTCCAACGTGGGGGGAGGCACTGAAGCTTTCTTT	CASSSNVGGGTEAFF
TRBJ1-1	.	.	13	TRBV2	TGTGCCACCTACAGGGACGTAGGGACTGAAGCTTTCTTT	CATYRDVGTEAFF
TRBJ2-2	.	.	15	TRBV2	TGTGCCAGCAGGTTGTCCCCCCGGGAGACCGGGGAGCTGTTTTTT	CASRLSPRETGELFF
TRBJ1-5	.	.	14	TRBV5-1	TGCGCCAGCAGCCCGGGGACGGCCGGTCAGCCCCAGCATTTT	CASSPGTAGQPQHF
TRBJ1-6	.	.	13	TRBV19	TGTGCCAGTAGTTTGGCAGGCGACTCACCCCTCCACTTT	CASSLAGDSPLHF
TRBJ2-2	.	.	14	TRBV19	TGTGCCAGTAGTATTGCTAGCTTGGTCGGGGAGCTGTTTTTT	CASSIASLVGELFF
TRBJ2-6	.	.	16	TRBV14	TGTGCCAGCAGCCACTGGGGGAGCCCTGGGGCCAACGTCCTGACTTTC	CASSHWGSPGANVLTF
TRBJ1-5	.	.	10	TRBV2	TGTGCCAGCCGAGGTCAAGATCACCATTTT	CASRGQDHHF